This entry concerns a single T cell receptor (beta chain). Its antigen specificity is not known. Within one base of it there is no much larger clone, and no base qualities were kept. TCR CDR3 regions were amplified from genomic DNA by multiplex PCR using the deep immunoSEQ assay. For each cell subset, the extracted genomic DNA was distributed evenly across all wells of several immunoSEQ 96-well plates, and each plate served as one replicate. Each replicate PCR for sorted subsets received about 0.2 ug genomic DNA, equal to about 30,000 T cell genomes. Purified libraries were measured with a Qubit 3.0 fluorometer, size-checked on a Bioanalyzer 2100, and measured again with the KAPA Library Quantification kit. Every immunoSEQ 96-well plate was sequenced on a dedicated single-read 150-cycle Illumina NextSeq 550 flow cell. In the paper's pipeline: The immunoSEQ output contained only junctional sequences without quality scores, so filtering could not match that applied to full-length reads. To assign V/J genes and CDR3, sequences were annotated against IMGT germline references using PyIR, a Python wrapper for IgBLAST v1.9. Any read was removed if the V/J assignment was weak (E-value above 1e-6), the CDR3 was missing, or the read contained stop codons, out-of-frame junctions, or ambiguous translated residues. V3J clonotypes were defined by identical inferred V gene, J gene, and CDR3 amino acid sequence. Percentage overlap between repertoires was calculated by dividing the number of shared unique clonotypes by the size of the smaller repertoire. Richness of each repertoire was evaluated using RTK rarefaction, the Chao1 estimator, and Recon v2.1 estimates of unobserved clonotypes. OLGA was used to compute generation probabilities for all TCRbeta clonotypes that the gDNA method yielded from several donors. TCRdb took over this immuneACCESS table, retaining in-frame rearrangements with V and J assigned. Such tables are incomplete; in checked studies, under half of the missing clones stem from an unresolved V gene, and the remainder is unexplained. V, J and clone size were drawn from that table, and D and trimming were deduced from the DNA. The sample has 2 million to 2.5 million clones on record, approximately 90% of them singletons. The ten largest account for more than 0.35% of the sample.

This sample is drawn from a study of shared clonotypes between healthy human individuals (TCRdb year 2020). For the study in its entirety: The cohort comprised two women and a few men aged 18 to 49 years. For each donor, CD4 naive and CD4 memory were each run on three plates, CD8 naive on two plates, and CD8 memory on one plate. Blood TCR repertoires of five healthy adults were deeply sequenced to estimate repertoire size and the extent of clonotype sharing between individuals. Libraries were prepared and TCR repertoires were sequenced by different laboratories using diverse techniques, in order to increase sequencing depth and limit assay-specific biases. Between about 0.8 and 8.9 billion PBMCs per donor were obtained by leukapheresis. Overall study results and their limits: The small number of donors limited the genetic and exposure-history diversity represented. Sampling was limited to blood, and TCR repertoires in tissue likely differ from TCR repertoires in blood. Pairwise subsampling indicated that sequencing depth was expected to affect the degree of clonotype sharing among donors. Naive subsets generally had larger estimated clonotype richness than memory subsets did. Even with the large sequencing depth, rarefaction of the sorted-subset datasets indicated that sequencing was incomplete. When a few donors were compared, the shared fraction of clonotypes was about 5.5% for naive CD4, about 4% for naive CD8, 2.3% for memory CD4, and 0.3% to 0.5% for memory CD8. Clonotypes shared by all four sorted-subset donors showed higher generation probabilities than non-shared clonotypes.

Cut back by 7 bases and 6 bases, the V and J ends lie 18 bases apart. CDR1 MDHEN and CDR2 SYDVKM are derived from the germline V gene. The cysteine opens and the phenylalanine closes a CDR3 of 14 amino acids. Left in the record is the CDR3 DNA by itself, 42 bases read in frame from the first base. The donors were healthy, HIV-negative adults with no recently reported acute infections or vaccinations. Every donor was a Caucasian adult living in Nashville, Tennessee, USA. Magnetic negative selection was used to enrich CD4+ T cells, after which naive cells were positively selected on CD45RA and the negative fraction became the memory subset. After blood collection by leukapheresis, PBMCs were isolated using Ficoll-Histopaque density gradient centrifugation and then cryopreserved in the vapor phase of liquid nitrogen. Analytical flow cytometry was used to check the purity and quantity of every magnetically sorted T cell population. Genomic DNA was isolated from every sorted fraction and measured by UV absorbance on a Nanodrop 2000c.

The material sequenced was naive CD4+ T cells from PBMCs. This specimen's cell subset or site label, interpreted: CD45RA+ positively selected. The receptor was derived from a man younger than 35 in good health. Some clones in this sample may be carry-over from other donors' samples. This sequence uses TRBV28 and TRBJ1-2; the D gene lacks a confident call. The CDR3 is CASTELGSGDGYTF. The DNA sequence reads TGTGCCAGCACCGAACTAGGGAGTGGAGATGGCTACACCTTC.